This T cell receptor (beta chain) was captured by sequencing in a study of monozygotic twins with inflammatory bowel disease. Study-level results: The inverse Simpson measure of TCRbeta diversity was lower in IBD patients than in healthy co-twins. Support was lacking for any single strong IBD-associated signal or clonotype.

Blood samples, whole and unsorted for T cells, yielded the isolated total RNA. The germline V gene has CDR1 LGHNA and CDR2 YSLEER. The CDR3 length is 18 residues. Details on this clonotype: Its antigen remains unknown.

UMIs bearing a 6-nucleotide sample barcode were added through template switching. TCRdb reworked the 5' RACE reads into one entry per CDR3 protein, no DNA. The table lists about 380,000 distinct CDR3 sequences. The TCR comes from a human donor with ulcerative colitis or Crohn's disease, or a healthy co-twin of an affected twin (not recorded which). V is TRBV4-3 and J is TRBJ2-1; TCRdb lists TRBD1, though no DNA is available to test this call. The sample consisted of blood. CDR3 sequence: CASSQLSSGISSYNEQFF.